Listed below are T cell receptor beta chains from one sample, sequenced in a study of shared clonotypes between healthy human individuals. The repertoire was sequenced with immunoSEQ multiplex PCR; TCRdb's copy has only in-frame clones and lacks some. This sample carries about half a million clones, approximately 81% of them seen once, and the ten largest clones take about 13%. The source material was PBMCs. These receptor sequences come from a woman aged 35 to 49 in good health. Some clones in this sample may be carry-over from other donors' samples. The conserved cysteine and the conserved F or W are not part of the CDR3 here. Fields, in order: CDR3 protein, V gene, D gene, clone size, J gene. A D gene is named only where the DNA matches it firmly. Rows give clone size only sometimes, using once, few, many, or a class for an expanded clone.

ASSFVAGTGELF	TRBV11-3	NA	NA	TRBJ2-2
ASSLGWTGDYEQY	TRBV11-2	TRBD1	NA	TRBJ2-7
ASRDTENQPQH	TRBV28	NA	NA	TRBJ1-5
AWSAPSAGAYNEQF	TRBV30	TRBD2	NA	TRBJ2-1
ASSPGLAGVYGEQF	TRBV5-1	TRBD2	NA	TRBJ2-1
ASAYSSGANVLT	TRBV7-9	NA	NA	TRBJ2-6
ASSSTSGGNTIY	TRBV5-5	NA	NA	TRBJ1-3
ASSPGGSNEKLF	TRBV6-4	TRBD1	NA	TRBJ1-4
ASSLERITYNEQF	TRBV11-2	NA	NA	TRBJ2-1
ASSLGDRGSYEQY	TRBV28	NA	NA	TRBJ2-7
ASSRSRGQGDEKLF	TRBV4-2	TRBD1	NA	TRBJ1-4
ASSEILSGANVLT	TRBV7-2	NA	few	TRBJ2-6
ASSLDGGNYNEQF	TRBV7-9	NA	NA	TRBJ2-1
ATSGRTENTDTQY	TRBV15	NA	NA	TRBJ2-3
ASTSSGSWETQY	TRBV6-1	TRBD2	NA	TRBJ2-5
ASTDGPYNEQF	TRBV9	NA	NA	TRBJ2-1
ASSLGGAVSSYEQY	TRBV5-1	NA	NA	TRBJ2-7
ASSERATSSYEQY	TRBV6-1	NA	many	NA
ASSLGGGTGQETQY	TRBV7-2	NA	NA	TRBJ2-5
ASSSPGLTRHEQY	TRBV6-5	TRBD2	NA	TRBJ2-7
ASSDRGETQY	TRBV2	TRBD1	NA	TRBJ2-5
ASSLGLAQQF	TRBV28	TRBD2	many	TRBJ2-1
ASSRQGTNTGELF	TRBV4-2	TRBD1	NA	TRBJ2-2
ASSPGMADTQY	TRBV18	NA	once	TRBJ2-3
ASSPRYSYEQY	TRBV7-6	NA	NA	TRBJ2-7
ASNSGTVGISEAF	TRBV19	TRBD1	NA	TRBJ1-1
AWSYDRATSYEQY	TRBV30	TRBD1	NA	TRBJ2-7
ASSQESVSSYEQY	TRBV4-1	NA	NA	TRBJ2-7
ASSLRQYNEKLF	TRBV13	NA	NA	TRBJ1-4
ATSRGDWGTDTQY	TRBV15	NA	NA	TRBJ2-3
ASLRGPLSNQPQH	TRBV10-3	TRBD1	NA	TRBJ1-5
ASSPALSGETQY	TRBV5-1	NA	NA	NA
ASSDWEKTALLGEQY	TRBV10-2	NA	NA	TRBJ2-7
ASSQVLPGTGSYEQY	TRBV4-3	TRBD1	NA	TRBJ2-7
ASSQTASGNTIY	TRBV6-6	NA	NA	TRBJ1-3
SVRTSGTYEQY	TRBV29-1	TRBD2	once	TRBJ2-7
ASSQGQRGPGTVNEQF	TRBV4-1	TRBD1	NA	TRBJ2-1
ASSQAGLEGYNEQF	TRBV4-3	TRBD2	NA	TRBJ2-1
ASSHSGPQL	TRBV6-1	NA	NA	TRBJ1-2
ASSPDRNSYEQY	TRBV4-3	NA	NA	TRBJ2-7
ASSEPGIGQF	TRBV6-1	NA	NA	TRBJ2-1